Listed below are T cell receptor beta chains from one sample, sequenced in a study of T-cell reconstitution after alpha-beta-depleted transplantation in children. One entry per CDR3 protein results from TCRdb running MiXCR on the PCR reads. The repertoire includes around 700,000 distinct CDR3 sequences, around 14% of them detected once, and 0.79% sits in the top ten. This specimen consisted of PBMCs, obtained before TCRalphabeta/CD19-depleted stem cell transplant. The source of these receptors is a girl aged 2-15 years with congenital amegakaryocytic thrombocytopenia, due to receive a stem cell transplant. CDR3s include the opening cysteine and the closing phenylalanine or tryptophan. Each record gives: V gene, J gene, D gene, clone size, CDR3 protein, CDR3 DNA. A D gene is named only where the DNA matches it firmly. Clone size is shown for a subset of rows, as once, few, many or a class of expanded clone.

>TRBV27|TRBJ2-7|.|few
CASSLLVHSYEQYF
TGTGCCAGCAGTTTGTTGGTTCACTCCTACGAGCAGTACTTC
>TRBV20-1|TRBJ2-1|.|many
CSASGMDNEQFF
TGCAGTGCTAGCGGGATGGACAATGAGCAGTTCTTC
>TRBV10-3|TRBJ1-2|.|many
CAIKPGQGNYGYTF
TGTGCCATCAAACCGGGACAAGGGAACTATGGCTACACCTTC
>TRBV20-1|TRBJ2-1|.|many
CSARTDRDRNEQFF
TGCAGTGCTAGGACAGACCGGGATAGGAATGAGCAGTTCTTC
>TRBV5-1|TRBJ2-7|TRBD2|.
CASSLGASGEGLSYEQYF
TGCGCCAGCAGCTTGGGGGCTAGCGGGGAGGGCCTCTCCTACGAGCAGTACTTC
>TRBV6-2/TRBV6-3|TRBJ2-5|TRBD1|few
CASSTGQEVQETQYF
TGTGCCAGCAGTACGGGACAGGAAGTACAAGAGACCCAGTACTTC
>TRBV7-2|TRBJ2-1|.|few
CASSERAVYNEQFF
TGTGCCAGCAGCGAGAGGGCGGTCTACAATGAGCAGTTCTTC
>TRBV20-1|TRBJ2-7|.|many
CSASGTEPYEQYF
TGCAGTGCTAGTGGGACTGAACCCTACGAGCAGTACTTC
>TRBV20-1|TRBJ2-7|.|many
CSAKGRGQEQYF
TGCAGTGCTAAAGGGAGGGGGCAAGAGCAGTACTTC
>TRBV7-3|TRBJ2-3|TRBD2|.
CASSLYSSGIGDTQYF
TGTGCCAGCAGCTTATATAGTAGCGGGATTGGAGATACGCAGTATTTT
>TRBV7-9|TRBJ1-2|.|few
CASSYSPNGYTF
TGTGCCAGCAGCTATTCTCCCAATGGCTACACCTTC
>TRBV12-3/TRBV12-4|TRBJ1-2|TRBD1|.
CASSLNRGNLGYTF
TGTGCCAGCAGTTTAAACAGGGGGAACCTTGGCTACACCTTC
>TRBV20-1|TRBJ2-4|TRBD2|many
CSATFPLTSGTNIQYF
TGCAGTGCTACCTTCCCACTGACTAGCGGGACAAACATTCAGTACTTC
>TRBV10-3|TRBJ2-7|TRBD1|few
CAITEGQPYEQYF
TGTGCCATCACCGAGGGACAGCCCTACGAGCAGTACTTC
>TRBV20-1|TRBJ2-7|TRBD2|.
CSARVNSYSGNYEQYF
TGCAGTGCTAGAGTCAATTCTTATAGCGGGAACTACGAGCAGTACTTC
>TRBV7-3|TRBJ2-1|.|.
CASSLPASDNEQFF
TGTGCCAGCAGCCTGCCGGCGAGTGATAATGAGCAGTTCTTC
>TRBV25-1|TRBJ2-7|.|.
CASRAGQHYEQYF
TGTGCCAGCAGGGCGGGACAGCACTACGAGCAGTACTTC
>TRBV20-1|TRBJ2-1|TRBD2|.
CSAPLASGTTYNEQFF
TGCAGTGCCCCTCTGGCTAGCGGGACCACCTACAATGAGCAGTTCTTC
>TRBV4-1|TRBJ1-2|.|.
CASSLLPRDFFSF
TGCGCCAGCAGCCTGCTTCCCCGGGACTTCTTCTCCTTC
>TRBV7-9|TRBJ2-3|.|.
CASSFGLSSTDTQYF
TGTGCCAGCAGCTTTGGACTTTCTAGCACAGATACGCAGTATTTT
>TRBV12-3/TRBV12-4|TRBJ2-7|TRBD2|many
CASSLLVSGGHEQYF
TGTGCCAGCAGTTTACTTGTTTCGGGGGGTCACGAGCAGTACTTC
>TRBV28|TRBJ1-6|.|few
CASKKGPTVSPLHF
TGTGCCAGCAAGAAAGGACCCACGGTTTCACCCCTCCACTTT
>TRBV21-1|TRBJ2-7|.|.
CASRKDAGNEQYF
TGTGCCAGCAGAAAAGACGCGGGGAACGAGCAGTACTTC
>TRBV29-1|TRBJ1-3|.|many
CSVLVSDGNTIYF
TGCAGCGTTTTGGTTTCGGATGGAAACACCATATATTTT
>TRBV20-1|TRBJ2-3|TRBD2|few
CSAHGLAGVVDTQYF
TGCAGTGCACATGGTCTAGCGGGAGTGGTAGATACGCAGTATTTT
>TRBV20-1|TRBJ2-2|.|many
CSARGPGLAGELFF
TGCAGTGCTAGAGGACCAGGGTTGGCCGGGGAGCTGTTTTTT
>TRBV12-3/TRBV12-4|TRBJ2-3|.|many
CASSPPSLHTDTQYF
TGTGCCAGCAGCCCACCGTCGTTACACACAGATACGCAGTATTTT
>TRBV20-1|TRBJ1-2|.|many
CSASLPVDTYGYTF
TGCAGTGCTAGTCTTCCAGTAGATACTTATGGCTACACCTTC
>TRBV12-3/TRBV12-4|TRBJ2-1|TRBD2|many
CASTDSGINEQFF
TGTGCCAGCACCGACAGCGGGATTAATGAGCAGTTCTTC
>TRBV6-5|TRBJ2-1|.|many
CASSSVVRVPYNEQFF
TGTGCCAGCAGTTCAGTTGTAAGGGTACCCTACAATGAGCAGTTCTTC
>TRBV29-1|TRBJ2-5|TRBD2|.
CSVGSFSGTLQETQYF
TGCAGCGTTGGGTCCTTTAGCGGGACACTCCAAGAGACCCAGTACTTC
>TRBV6-6|TRBJ2-5|.|many
CASSYFETQYF
TGTGCCAGCAGTTACTTCGAGACCCAGTACTTC
>TRBV3-1|TRBJ2-7|.|.
CASSPAEVGVYEQYF
TGTGCCAGCAGCCCAGCGGAGGTGGGGGTCTACGAGCAGTACTTC
>TRBV5-1|TRBJ1-2|.|few
CASSLVGRKVYGYTF
TGCGCCAGCAGCTTGGTAGGGCGGAAGGTCTATGGCTACACCTTC
>TRBV7-8|TRBJ1-2|TRBD1|.
CASTNDRDYGYTF
TGTGCCAGCACCAACGACAGGGACTATGGCTACACCTTC
>TRBV10-3|TRBJ2-1|TRBD2|many
CAMGTSGGRSYNEQFF
TGTGCCATGGGGACTAGCGGGGGTCGCTCCTACAATGAGCAGTTCTTC
>TRBV10-3|TRBJ2-1|TRBD1|few
CAIKPRDSPLFVF
TGTGCCATCAAACCCCGGGACAGCCCCCTTTTTGTCTTC
>TRBV20-1|TRBJ2-7|TRBD1|few
CSAQGVLTTYEQYF
TGCAGTGCTCAGGGGGTACTGACTACCTACGAGCAGTACTTC
>TRBV29-1|TRBJ1-1|.|many
CSALGFRNTEAFF
TGCAGCGCATTGGGTTTTCGAAACACTGAAGCTTTCTTT
>TRBV6-5|TRBJ1-1|.|.
CASSSITSTEAFF
TGTGCCAGCAGTTCGATAACAAGTACTGAAGCTTTCTTT
>TRBV11-1|TRBJ1-1|TRBD1|.
CASSFIGRDRGLNTEAFF
TGTGCCAGCAGCTTCATAGGCCGGGACAGGGGTTTGAACACTGAAGCTTTCTTT
>TRBV5-1|TRBJ2-3|TRBD1|many
CASSPWDRATDTQYF
TGCGCCAGCAGCCCTTGGGACAGAGCCACAGATACGCAGTATTTT
>TRBV9|TRBJ2-1|.|many
CASSVDGGTYNEQFF
TGTGCCAGCAGCGTAGATGGCGGTACCTACAATGAGCAGTTCTTC
>TRBV7-8|TRBJ2-3|TRBD1|.
CASSLVFIARRDRVTETQYF
TGTGCCAGCAGCTTAGTTTTCATCGCTCGCCGGGACAGGGTGACGGAGACGCAGTATTTT
>TRBV20-1|TRBJ2-7|.|.
CSGWVAYEQYF
TGCAGCGGCTGGGTAGCCTACGAGCAGTACTTC
>TRBV20-1|TRBJ2-7|.|many
CSARLGTGNYEQYF
TGCAGTGCTAGGTTAGGGACTGGAAACTACGAGCAGTACTTC
>TRBV3-1|TRBJ2-3|TRBD2|many
CASSRASGNTDTQYF
TGTGCCAGCTCCCGGGCTAGCGGGAACACAGATACGCAGTATTTT
>TRBV20-1|TRBJ2-1|TRBD2|many
CSASSGGYNEQFF
TGCAGTGCTAGTAGCGGGGGGTACAATGAGCAGTTCTTC
>TRBV7-9|TRBJ2-2|.|.
CASRPPRAVGELFF
TGTGCCAGCAGACCCCCTAGAGCGGTCGGGGAGCTGTTTTTT
>TRBV7-9|TRBJ2-7|.|.
CASSFLGSSYEQYF
TGTGCCAGCAGTTTTCTGGGGAGCTCCTACGAGCAGTACTTC
>TRBV29-1|TRBJ1-4|TRBD1|many
CSVIPGQGIEKLFF
TGCAGCGTCATCCCGGGACAGGGTATCGAAAAACTGTTTTTT